The present TCR beta chain was sequenced within a study of somatic mutations in cytotoxic T cells in rheumatoid arthritis. Overall study context: Patient blood was drawn as 30 ml EDTA; the draw came right after diagnosis and before any treatment. Purity of nearly 100% was reached when some V beta antibody-stained T-cell populations were flow-sorted, including V beta1+ cells sequenced for TCRB.

Both CD4+ and CD8+ cells were separated through positive magnetic bead selection, and their purity was verified using flow cytometry. Sequenced by immunoSEQ multiplex PCR; TCRdb stores in-frame clones only, minus some. The repertoire holds some 15,000 clones, with 77% as singletons. Whole-study results and caveats: Among rheumatoid arthritis patients, TRBV07 appeared slightly underrepresented, and this finding was left without any adjustment for multiple comparisons.

This clone was found a few times. The antigen is unknown. Germline CDR1 is GTSNPN and CDR2 is SVGIG (reference sequence). V gave up 1 base and J gave up 3 bases, with 6 bases separating them. The CDR3 is 12 amino acids. The TCR sequence derives from an adult with rheumatoid arthritis. The rearrangement uses TRBV30 and TRBJ1-1; D ambiguous. What was sequenced was CD8+ T cells sorted from blood. Here the CDR3 DNA reads TGTGCCTGGAGTGATGGAGACACTGAAGCTTTCTTT. Translated, it gives CAWSDGDTEAFF.